This record covers a single TCR beta chain. This specimen belongs to a study of post-analysis software for immune sequencing data. Libraries were made from TCR beta cDNA, and they carried unique molecular identifiers. Input amounts of 1 to 10 million T cells were used. These gave about 500,000 cDNA molecules, so each molecule approximated one T cell. TCRdb processed the PCR reads anew with MiXCR; each CDR3 protein has one entry. The data show about 540,000 distinct CDR3 sequences, with 30% to 40% seen just once and 4.5% to 7.5% held by the top ten. The receptor comes from a girl aged 2-17 years with multiple sclerosis. Sequencing used blood.

The CDR3: CASSQALGQGNTEAFF. The DNA for the CDR3 is TGTGCCAGCAGCCAAGCTTTAGGACAGGGGAACACTGAAGCTTTCTTT. The J gene is TRBJ1-1, the V gene TRBV4-2; TRBD1 matches 8 bases. Germline CDR1 reads LGHNA; CDR2 reads YNFKEQ. Trimming cost V 1 base and J 1 base; bases outside gene matches: 5. The CDR3 totals 16 residues.